This is a list of T cell receptor beta chains from one sample in a study of cytomegalovirus exposure and HLA in healthy donors. The table came from immunoSEQ multiplex PCR; TCRdb's copy has only in-frame clones and leaves some out. The data contain 95,000 to 110,000 clones, roughly 80% of them seen just once; the ten biggest clones take up about 2.3%. Sequencing was done on a sample of PBMCs. These receptor sequences come from a man younger than 45 in good health and CMV-seronegative. The conserved cysteine and the conserved F or W are not part of the CDR3 here. Clone size appears in some rows only: once, few, many, or a class for an expanded clone.

j_call | clone_size | v_call | cdr3_aa
TRBJ1-2 | NA | TRBV11-1 | ASSPQGYGYT
TRBJ2-2 | NA | TRBV15 | ATQEGRVNTGELF
TRBJ2-5 | NA | TRBV18 | ASSPREETQY
TRBJ1-2 | NA | TRBV6-6 | ASSLYPGGYGYT
TRBJ2-5 | NA | TRBV10-1 | ASSAGETQY
TRBJ1-2 | NA | TRBV14 | ASSHRGRTTNYGYT
TRBJ2-5 | NA | TRBV13 | ASSLGLRETQY
TRBJ1-5 | NA | TRBV6-5 | ASRNRGRREPQH
TRBJ1-1 | NA | TRBV5-1 | ASSPGRGNTEAF
TRBJ1-4 | NA | TRBV4-1 | ASSQTRTGGFEKLF
TRBJ1-1 | NA | TRBV13 | ASSPGVGVVNTEAF
TRBJ2-2 | NA | TRBV7-2 | ASSLGTDNTGELF
TRBJ2-2 | NA | TRBV18 | ASSSRTGRTGELF
TRBJ2-1 | once | TRBV5-1 | ASSLLGGTPGHEQF
TRBJ1-2 | NA | TRBV7-9 | ASSLDGGRGYGYT
TRBJ2-5 | NA | TRBV25-1 | ASRRGWETQY
TRBJ1-1 | NA | TRBV29-1 | SVSGLGTEAF
TRBJ2-3 | NA | TRBV29-1 | SGSNFLGRPDTQY
TRBJ2-1 | NA | TRBV5-1 | ASSSGLAATYNEQF
TRBJ1-5 | NA | TRBV4-1 | ASSHLQGRNQPQH
TRBJ1-1 | NA | TRBV7-9 | ASSLGLTRHTEAF
TRBJ2-7 | NA | TRBV7-7 | ASSLRRGGYEQY
TRBJ2-7 | NA | TRBV5-4 | ASSLASEQY
TRBJ2-7 | NA | TRBV10-3 | AISDGSSYEQY
TRBJ2-7 | NA | TRBV4-1 | ASSQGLAGGSNEQY
TRBJ2-2 | NA | TRBV6-5 | ASSSHSGGELF
TRBJ2-7 | NA | TRBV6-5 | ASIAGTYEQY
TRBJ2-1 | NA | TRBV2 | ASIPWGTGGPYNEQF